This TCR beta chain derives from a study of prognosis after radiotherapy for stage I lung cancer. From genomic DNA, two-round multiplex PCR was used to amplify TCR beta CDR3. The authors ran first-round PCR with primers specific to each TRBV and TRBJ gene. TCRdb reprocessed the multiplex PCR reads via MiXCR and lists one record per CDR3 protein. Among under 55,000 distinct CDR3 sequences, about 32% were seen once, and the ten largest hold 9.2%. Germline V gene sequence: CDR1 LGHNA, CDR2 YNFKEQ. V was trimmed by 0 bases and J by 4 bases, leaving 9 bases between them. The CDR3 runs to 14 residues. This clonotype was observed at least ten times.

The chain is built from TRBV4-2 and TRBJ1-1; no firm D call. This sample comprised PBMCs, obtained before or after stereotactic body radiation therapy (not recorded which). This TCR was recovered from a donor over 45 with non-small cell lung cancer. In DNA, the CDR3 is TGTGCCAGCAGCCAAGATCGGAGTATCACTGAAGCTTTCTTT. Encoded protein: CASSQDRSITEAFF.